The source of this T cell receptor beta chain is a study of blood T cell repertoires in COVID-19. On the study more broadly: Both acute and convalescent COVID-19 samples were obtained from the United States, Italy and Spain.

Patients at the Seattle site were enrolled during active infection and followed longitudinally. In the original analysis: Amplification of reference gene primers was used by the study to estimate nucleated cell counts. The assay was immunoSEQ multiplex PCR, and TCRdb's table has in-frame clones only and misses some. V and J calls and clone size follow that table, whereas D and trimming were derived from the DNA. The sample has roughly 200,000 clones; 65% to 85% are singletons. The sequenced sample consisted of peripheral blood. The receptor's source is a woman aged 40 to 50 with COVID-19, enrolled during active disease.

The CDR3 coding sequence is TGTGCCACTCGACAGGTGAACACTGAAGCTTTCTTT. Amino acid sequence: CATRQVNTEAFF. The J gene is TRBJ1-1, the V gene TRBV19, with D possibly matching TRBD1 (6 bases). CDR1 LNHDA and CDR2 SQIVND come from the germline V gene (reference sequence). This CDR3 has 12 amino acids. Trimming cost V 10 bases and J 0 bases, with 9 bases left between them.